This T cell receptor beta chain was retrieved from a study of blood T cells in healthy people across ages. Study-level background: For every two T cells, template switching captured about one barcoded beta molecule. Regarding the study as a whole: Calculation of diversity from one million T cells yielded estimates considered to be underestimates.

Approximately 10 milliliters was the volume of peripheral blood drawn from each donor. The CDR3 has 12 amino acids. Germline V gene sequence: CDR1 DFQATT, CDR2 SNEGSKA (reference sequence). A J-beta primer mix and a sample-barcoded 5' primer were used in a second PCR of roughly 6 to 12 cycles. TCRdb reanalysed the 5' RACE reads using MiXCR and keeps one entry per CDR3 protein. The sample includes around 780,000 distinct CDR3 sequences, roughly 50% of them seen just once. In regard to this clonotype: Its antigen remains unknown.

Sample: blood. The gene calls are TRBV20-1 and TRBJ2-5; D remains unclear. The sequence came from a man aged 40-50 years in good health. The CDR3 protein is CRTLTVQETQYF. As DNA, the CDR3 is TGCAGGACACTAACCGTCCAAGAGACCCAGTACTTC.